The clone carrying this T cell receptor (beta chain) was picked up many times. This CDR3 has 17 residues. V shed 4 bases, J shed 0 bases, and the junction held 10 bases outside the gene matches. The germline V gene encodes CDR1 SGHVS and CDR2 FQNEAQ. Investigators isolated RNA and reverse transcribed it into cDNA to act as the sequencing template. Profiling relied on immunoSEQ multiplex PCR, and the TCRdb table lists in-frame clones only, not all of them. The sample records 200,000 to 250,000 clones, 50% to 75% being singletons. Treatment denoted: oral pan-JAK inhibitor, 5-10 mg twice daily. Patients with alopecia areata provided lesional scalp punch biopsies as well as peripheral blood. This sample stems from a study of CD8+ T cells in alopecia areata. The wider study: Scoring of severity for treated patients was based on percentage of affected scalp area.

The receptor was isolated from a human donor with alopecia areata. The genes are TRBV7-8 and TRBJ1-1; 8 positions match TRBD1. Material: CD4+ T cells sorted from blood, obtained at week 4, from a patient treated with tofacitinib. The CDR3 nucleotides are TGTGCCAGCAGCTCCGACAGGGGCCCTTTGATGAACACTGAAGCTTTCTTT. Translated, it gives CASSSDRGPLMNTEAFF. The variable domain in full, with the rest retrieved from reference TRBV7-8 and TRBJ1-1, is GAGVSQSPRYKVAKRGQDVALRCDPISGHVSLFWYQQALGQGPEFLTYFQNEAQLDKSGLPSDRFFAERPEGSVSTLKIQRTQQEDSAVYLCASSSDRGPLMNTEAFFGQGTRLTVV.